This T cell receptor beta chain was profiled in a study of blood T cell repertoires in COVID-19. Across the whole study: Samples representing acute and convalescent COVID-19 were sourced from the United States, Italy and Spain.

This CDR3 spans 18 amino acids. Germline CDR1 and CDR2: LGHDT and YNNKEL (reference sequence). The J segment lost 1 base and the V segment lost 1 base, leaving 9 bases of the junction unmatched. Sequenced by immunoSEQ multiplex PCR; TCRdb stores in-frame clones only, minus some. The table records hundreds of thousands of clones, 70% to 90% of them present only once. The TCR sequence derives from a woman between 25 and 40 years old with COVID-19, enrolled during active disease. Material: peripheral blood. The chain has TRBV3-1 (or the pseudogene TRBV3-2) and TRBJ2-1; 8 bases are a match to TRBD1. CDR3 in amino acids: CASSQALQRQGSYNEQFF. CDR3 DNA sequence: TGTGCCAGCAGCCAAGCCCTACAAAGACAGGGGTCCTACAATGAGCAGTTCTTC.